This T cell receptor beta chain originates from a study of blood T cell repertoires in COVID-19. Across the whole study: T cells, B-cell-depleted T cells, or PBMCs supplied cDNA or gDNA.

Clones were read by immunoSEQ multiplex PCR, and TCRdb kept only the in-frame ones, dropping some. The sample carries 40,000 to 60,000 clones, roughly 88% recorded once. This CDR3 contains 15 residues. Germline values: CDR1 SGHVS, CDR2 FNYEAQ. V lost 4 bases and J 0 bases, leaving 12 bases between the germline ends. The specimen sequenced was peripheral blood. The clonotype was recovered from a human donor in a cohort sampled during active COVID-19. The J gene is TRBJ1-1, the V gene TRBV7-6; possible D gene TRBD1, 6 bases. In DNA form, the CDR3 reads TGTGCCAGCAGCTCGACAGGCTTGATGAACACTGAAGCTTTCTTT. As protein: CASSSTGLMNTEAFF.